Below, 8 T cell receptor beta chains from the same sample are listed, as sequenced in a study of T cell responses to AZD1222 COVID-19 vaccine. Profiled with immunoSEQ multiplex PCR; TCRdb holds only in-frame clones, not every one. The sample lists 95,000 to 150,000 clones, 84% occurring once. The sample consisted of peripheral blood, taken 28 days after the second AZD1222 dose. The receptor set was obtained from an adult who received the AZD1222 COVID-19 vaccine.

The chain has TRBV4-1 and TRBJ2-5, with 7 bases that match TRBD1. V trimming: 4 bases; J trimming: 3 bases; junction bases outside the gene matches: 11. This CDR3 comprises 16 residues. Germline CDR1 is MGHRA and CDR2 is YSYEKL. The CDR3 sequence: CASSLRQGNIEETQYF. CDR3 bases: TGCGCCAGCAGCCTAAGACAGGGCAACATCGAAGAGACCCAGTACTTC.

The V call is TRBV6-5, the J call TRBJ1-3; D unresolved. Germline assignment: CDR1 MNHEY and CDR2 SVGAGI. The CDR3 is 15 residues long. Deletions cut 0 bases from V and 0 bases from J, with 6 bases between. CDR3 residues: CASSYSGFSGNTIYF. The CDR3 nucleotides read TGTGCCAGCAGTTACTCTGGCTTCTCTGGAAACACCATATATTTT.

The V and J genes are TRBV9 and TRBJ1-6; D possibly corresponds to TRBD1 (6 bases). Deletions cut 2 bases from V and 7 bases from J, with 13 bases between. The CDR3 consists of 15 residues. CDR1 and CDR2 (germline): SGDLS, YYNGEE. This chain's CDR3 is CASSVAGARNSPLHF. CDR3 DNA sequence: TGTGCCAGCAGCGTGGCAGGGGCGAGGAATTCACCCCTCCACTTT.

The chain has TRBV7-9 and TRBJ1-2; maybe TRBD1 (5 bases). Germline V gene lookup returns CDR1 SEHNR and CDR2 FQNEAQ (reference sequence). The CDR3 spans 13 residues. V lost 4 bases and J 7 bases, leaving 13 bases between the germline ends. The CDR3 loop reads CASSSGTAGGYTF. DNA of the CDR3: TGTGCCAGCAGCTCCGGGACGGCGGGTGGCTACACCTTC.

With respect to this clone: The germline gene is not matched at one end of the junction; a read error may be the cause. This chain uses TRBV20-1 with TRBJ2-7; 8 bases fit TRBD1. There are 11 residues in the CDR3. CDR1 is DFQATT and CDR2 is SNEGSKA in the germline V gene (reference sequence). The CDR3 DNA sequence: TGCAGTGCTAGAGACCGGACAGGGCTGGACTTC. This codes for CSARDRTGLDF.

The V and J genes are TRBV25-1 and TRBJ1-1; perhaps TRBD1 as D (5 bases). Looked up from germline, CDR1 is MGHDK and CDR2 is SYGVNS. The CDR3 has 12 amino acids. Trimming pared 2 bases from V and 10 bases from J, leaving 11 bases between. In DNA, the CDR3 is TGTGCCAGCAGTGAAAGCCGGGGGGGAGCTTTCTTT. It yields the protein CASSESRGGAFF.

The CDR3 DNA reads as TGCGCCAGCAGCCAGGGACAGGGGGCAGACACCATATATTTT. Translation: CASSQGQGADTIYF. The chain recombines TRBV4-3 with TRBJ1-3; 12 nucleotides align to TRBD1. Losses at the gene ends were 3 bases for V and 8 bases for J; bases not matched to a gene: 2. This CDR3 has 14 amino acids. CDR1 is LGHNA, CDR2 YSLEER, per germline.

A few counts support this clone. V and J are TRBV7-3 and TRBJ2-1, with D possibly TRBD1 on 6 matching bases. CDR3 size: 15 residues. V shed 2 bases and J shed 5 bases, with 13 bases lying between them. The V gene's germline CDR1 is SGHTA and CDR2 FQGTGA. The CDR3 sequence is CASSLGWTANNEQFF. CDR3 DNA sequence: TGTGCCAGCAGCTTAGGATGGACAGCCAACAATGAGCAGTTCTTC. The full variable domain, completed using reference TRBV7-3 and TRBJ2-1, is GAGVSQTPSNKVTEKGKYVELRCDPISGHTALYWYRQSLGQGPEFLIYFQGTGAADDSGLPNDRFFAVRPEGSVSTLKIQRTERGDSAVYLCASSLGWTANNEQFFGPGTRLTVL.